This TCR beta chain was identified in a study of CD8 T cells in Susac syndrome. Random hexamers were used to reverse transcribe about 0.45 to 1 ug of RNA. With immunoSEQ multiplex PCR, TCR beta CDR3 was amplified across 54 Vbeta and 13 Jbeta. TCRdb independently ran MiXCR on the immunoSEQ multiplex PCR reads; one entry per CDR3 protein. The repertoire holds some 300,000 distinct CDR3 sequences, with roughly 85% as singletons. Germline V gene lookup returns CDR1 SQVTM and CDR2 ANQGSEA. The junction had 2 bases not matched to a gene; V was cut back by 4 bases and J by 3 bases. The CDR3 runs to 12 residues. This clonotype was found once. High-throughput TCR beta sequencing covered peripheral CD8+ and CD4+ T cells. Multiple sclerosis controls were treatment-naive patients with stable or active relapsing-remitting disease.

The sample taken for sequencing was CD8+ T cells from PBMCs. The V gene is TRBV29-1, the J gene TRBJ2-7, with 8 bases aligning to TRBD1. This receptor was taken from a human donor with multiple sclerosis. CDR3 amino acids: CSVGQGIYEQYF. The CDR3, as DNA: TGCAGCGTTGGACAGGGGATCTACGAGCAGTACTTC.